This T cell receptor (beta chain) derives from a study of cytomegalovirus exposure and HLA in healthy donors. The study's findings and limits: Further analysis, carried out later, found HLA-associated TCR beta chains more clonally expanded than equally common other chains.

V was trimmed by 1 base and J by 5 bases, leaving 14 bases between them. The CDR3 has 16 amino acids. The germline CDR1 and CDR2 sequences are MNHEY and SMNVEV (reference sequence). The PCR made use of 60 Vbeta and 13 Jbeta primers. Produced via immunoSEQ multiplex PCR; TCRdb's table is partial and in-frame only. The table has fewer than 200,000 clones, 80% seen once; the top ten hold under 1.5%. A remark on this clone: The antigen is undetermined.

The receptor comes from a man in his thirties or forties in good health and CMV-seronegative. Input material: PBMCs. The J gene is TRBJ1-4, the V gene TRBV27; tentative D call: TRBD1 (5 bases). CDR3 DNA: TGTGCCAGCAGTTTATATCCGGAACAGGAAAATGAAAAACTGTTTTTT. This translates into CASSLYPEQENEKLFF.